The sequence of this T cell receptor (beta chain) was determined in a study of shared clonotypes between healthy human individuals. Study outcomes and limitations: Among the subsets, naive ones generally showed larger estimated richness than memory ones.

Each sample came from a Caucasian adult donor living in Nashville, Tennessee. Splitting the CD4+ cells yielded a CD45RA+ naive subset and a CD45RA-negative memory subset. On this clone: What it recognizes is unknown. A single base separates this from a much larger clone, so it may be a read error. Other DNA sequences in the sample encode the same CDR3.

Trimming shortened V by 3 bases and J by 4 bases, and 3 bases separated the two germline ends. The CDR3 runs 11 residues. CDR1 is SGHTA, CDR2 FQGNSA, per germline. Sequencing was performed with immunoSEQ multiplex PCR; in TCRdb, only in-frame clones are kept and a portion is missing. Of approximately 2.5 million clones in the sample, approximately 94% are singletons; the top ten hold about 0.13%. The source material was naive CD4+ T cells sorted from blood. The subset was: CD45RA+ positively selected. This clonotype was obtained from a young man in good health. The chain carries TRBV7-2 and TRBJ2-5; D ambiguous. The CDR3 coding sequence is TGTGCCAGCAGCTTGGTAGAGACCCAGTACTTC. This gives the protein CASSLVETQYF.